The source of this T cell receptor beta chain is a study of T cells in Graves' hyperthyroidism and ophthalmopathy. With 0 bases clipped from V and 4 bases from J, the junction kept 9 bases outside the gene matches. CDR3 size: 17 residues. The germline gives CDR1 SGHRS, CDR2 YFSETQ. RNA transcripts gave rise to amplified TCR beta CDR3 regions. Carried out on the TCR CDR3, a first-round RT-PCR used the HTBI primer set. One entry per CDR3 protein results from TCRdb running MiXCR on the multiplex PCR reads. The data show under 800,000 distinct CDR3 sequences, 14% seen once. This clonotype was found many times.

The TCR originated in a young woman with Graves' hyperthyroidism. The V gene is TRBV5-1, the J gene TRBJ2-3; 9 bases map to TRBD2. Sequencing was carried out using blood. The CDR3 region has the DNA TGCGCCAGCAGCTTGGATATAGCGGGAGCAGGAGCAGATACGCAGTATTTT. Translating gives CASSLDIAGAGADTQYF. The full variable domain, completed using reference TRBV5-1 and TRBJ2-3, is KAGVTQTPRYLIKTRGQQVTLSCSPISGHRSVSWYQQTPGQGLQFLFEYFSETQRNKGNFPGRFSGRQFSNSRSEMNVSTLELGDSALYLCASSLDIAGAGADTQYFGPGTRLTVL.